A selection of T cell receptor beta chains follows, all from one sample in a study of blood T cell repertoires in COVID-19. This table comes from immunoSEQ multiplex PCR, and its TCRdb copy is limited to in-frame clones, with some not included. Found here are 300,000 to 400,000 clones, 87% of them singletons; the top ten hold just under 6.5%. The source material was peripheral blood. The receptors here all came from a woman between 50 and 59 years old with COVID-19, enrolled during active disease. Both conserved end residues are part of each CDR3. A D gene is named only where the DNA matches it firmly. Size tells how often a clone was seen (once, few, many) or the class of an expanded clone, and some rows leave it out.

j_call v_call d_call cdr3_length clone_size cdr3_nt cdr3_aa
TRBJ2-1 TRBV2 TRBD2 14 once TGTGCCGTAGTTAGCGGGAGGGGATACAATGAGCAGTTCTTC CAVVSGRGYNEQFF
TRBJ1-2 TRBV9 NA 15 NA TGTGCCAGCAGCGTAGGTGAGGCGCAGAGGTATGGCTACACCTTC CASSVGEAQRYGYTF
TRBJ1-6 TRBV19 TRBD1 16 NA TGTGCCAGTAGTATATCCCTCGGGACAGGGGTCATAGCCCTCCACTTT CASSISLGTGVIALHF
TRBJ2-7 TRBV2 TRBD1 14 NA TGTGCCAGAGCCGGGACAGGGGGTTCCTACGAGCAGTACTTC CARAGTGGSYEQYF
TRBJ2-1 TRBV6-6 TRBD2 15 NA TGTGCCAGCAGTATTCCCCAAGCGGGAGTAAATGAGCAGTTCTTC CASSIPQAGVNEQFF
TRBJ2-5 TRBV5-1 NA 15 NA TGCGCCAGCAGCTTGGCCCCGGGACTCCAAGAGACCCAGTACTTC CASSLAPGLQETQYF
TRBJ2-1 TRBV21-1 NA 19 NA TGTGCCAGCAGCATCCCCGGGACTAGCGGGAGGCTAGTGTACAATGAGCAGTTCTTC CASSIPGTSGRLVYNEQFF
TRBJ2-1 TRBV28 NA 15 NA TGTGCCAGCAGTTTATTTGGGGGGAGGGGGAATGAGCAGTTCTTC CASSLFGGRGNEQFF
TRBJ1-1 TRBV25-1 NA 11 NA TGTGCCAGCATCTGGAACACTGAAGCTTTCTTT CASIWNTEAFF
TRBJ2-5 TRBV4-1 NA 15 NA TGCGCCAGCAGCCGGACAGCCCAGACCCAAGAGACCCAGTACTTC CASSRTAQTQETQYF
TRBJ2-6 TRBV19 NA 16 NA TGTGCCAGTAGTGAATCCCGGAGATCTGGGGCCAACGTCCTGACTTTC CASSESRRSGANVLTF
TRBJ2-1 TRBV5-5 NA 13 NA TGTGCCAGCACCTTGAATACAGGTTTATGGCAGTTCTTC CASTLNTGLWQFF
TRBJ2-7 TRBV2 TRBD2 16 NA TGTGCCAGCAGAGGATCCGTAGCGGGAGCCTCCTACGAGCAGTACTTC CASRGSVAGASYEQYF
TRBJ1-6 TRBV27 TRBD1 15 NA TGTGCCAGCAGTTTATCGGGGACAGAAAATTCACCCCTCCACTTT CASSLSGTENSPLHF
TRBJ1-1 TRBV7-8 NA 13 NA TGTGCCAGCAGCTTGCAGGTGGGGACTGAGGCTTTCTTT CASSLQVGTEAFF
TRBJ2-1 TRBV12-3/TRBV12-4 NA 12 NA TGTGCCAGCAGCATTTCAGCGTATGAGCAGTTCTTC CASSISAYEQFF
TRBJ2-1 TRBV11-2 NA 14 NA TGTGCCAGCAGCCCGCACCGGACAGTTAATGAGCAGTTCTTC CASSPHRTVNEQFF
TRBJ2-7 TRBV11-2 NA 16 NA TGTGCCAGCAGCTTAGTCACGCCTAGCGTCTCCTACGAGCAGTACTTC CASSLVTPSVSYEQYF
TRBJ1-1 TRBV5-4 NA 14 NA TGTGCCAGCAGCTTGGGGCAGATGAACACTGAAGCTTTCTTT CASSLGQMNTEAFF
TRBJ2-2 TRBV7-9 TRBD1 14 once TGTGCCAGCGGACCGGGACAGGGGATCGGGGAGCTGTTTTTT CASGPGQGIGELFF
TRBJ2-7 TRBV19 NA 12 NA TGTGCCAGTAGTATTCCCGGGTACGAGCAGTACTTC CASSIPGYEQYF
TRBJ2-7 TRBV6-5 NA 15 NA TGTGCCAGCAGTTACTCGGGCCAGCACGGATACGAGCAGTACTTC CASSYSGQHGYEQYF
TRBJ2-3 TRBV4-1 TRBD2 17 NA TGCGCCAGCAGCCATCTCCTAGCGGGAGGGCCAGGAAATACGCAGTATTTT CASSHLLAGGPGNTQYF